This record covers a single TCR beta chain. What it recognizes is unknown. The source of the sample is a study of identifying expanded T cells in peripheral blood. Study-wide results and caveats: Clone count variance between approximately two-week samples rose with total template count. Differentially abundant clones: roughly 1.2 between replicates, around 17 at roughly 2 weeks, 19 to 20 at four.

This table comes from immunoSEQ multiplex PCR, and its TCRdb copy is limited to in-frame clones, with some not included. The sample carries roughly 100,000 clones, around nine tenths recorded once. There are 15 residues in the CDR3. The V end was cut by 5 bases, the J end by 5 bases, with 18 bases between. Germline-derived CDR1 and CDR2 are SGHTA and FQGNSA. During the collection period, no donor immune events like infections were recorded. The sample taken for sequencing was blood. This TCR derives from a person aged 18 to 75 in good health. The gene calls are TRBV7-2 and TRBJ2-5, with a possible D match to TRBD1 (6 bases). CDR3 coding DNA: TGTGCCAGCAGCATACAACAGGGACCCGGGGAGACCCAGTACTTC. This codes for CASSIQQGPGETQYF.